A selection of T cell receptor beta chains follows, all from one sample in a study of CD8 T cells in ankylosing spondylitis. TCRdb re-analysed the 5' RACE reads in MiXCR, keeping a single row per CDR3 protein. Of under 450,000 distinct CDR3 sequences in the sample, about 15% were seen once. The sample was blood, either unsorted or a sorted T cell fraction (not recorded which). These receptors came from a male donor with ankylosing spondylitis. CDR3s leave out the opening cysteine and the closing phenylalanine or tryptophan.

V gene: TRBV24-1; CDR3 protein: ATSVGTSQETQY
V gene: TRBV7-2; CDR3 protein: ASSQLAGVYTDTQY
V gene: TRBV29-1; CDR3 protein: SGETTGQF
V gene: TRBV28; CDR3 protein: ASSSNPSEAF
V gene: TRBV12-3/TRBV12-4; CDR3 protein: ASSLGLAGATGELF
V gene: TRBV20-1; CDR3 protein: SARGVLSTDTQY
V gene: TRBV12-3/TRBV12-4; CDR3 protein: ASSKPGLAGSTGELF
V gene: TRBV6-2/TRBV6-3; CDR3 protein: ASSYSGRADYEQY
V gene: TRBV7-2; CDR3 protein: ASSLQGGTNYGYT
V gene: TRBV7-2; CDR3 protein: ASSFQLAASYEQY
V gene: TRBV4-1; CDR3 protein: ASSQDHAATNEKLF
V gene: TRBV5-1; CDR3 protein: ASSLVSQGNTGELF
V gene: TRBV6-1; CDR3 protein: ASSTKQGYEQF
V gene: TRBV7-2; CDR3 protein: ASSSGLAGAGGQF
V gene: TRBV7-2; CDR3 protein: ASSLYSTSGQETQY
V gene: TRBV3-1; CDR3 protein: ASSPAGRSQETQY
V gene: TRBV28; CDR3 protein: ASSRTGTEQY
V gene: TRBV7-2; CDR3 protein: ASSLTGLADYEQY
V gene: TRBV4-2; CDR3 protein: ASSQVRANEQF
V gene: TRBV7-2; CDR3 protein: ASSQDSGRDTQY
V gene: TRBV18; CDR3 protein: ASSPLAGGRTDTQY
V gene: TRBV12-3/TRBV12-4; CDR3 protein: ASSTRVASEAF
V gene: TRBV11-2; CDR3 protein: ASSIQAGAGYNEQF
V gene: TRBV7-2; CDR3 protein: ASSLVRRGGSGELF
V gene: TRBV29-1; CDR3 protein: SVAVPGRYNEQF
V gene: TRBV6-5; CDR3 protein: ASSYSGLADYNEQF
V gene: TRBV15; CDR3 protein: ATSRKGGQSYNEQF
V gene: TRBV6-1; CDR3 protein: ASSERQDQPQH
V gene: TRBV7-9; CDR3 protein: ASSANGATNTQY
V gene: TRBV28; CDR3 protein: ASSTPRADVYNEQF
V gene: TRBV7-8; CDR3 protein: ASSAAPGTGSAEQY
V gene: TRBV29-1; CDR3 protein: SVVWPLNTEAF
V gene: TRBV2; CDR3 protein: ASSESSQGYNEQF
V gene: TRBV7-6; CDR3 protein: ASSFELAGDYEQY
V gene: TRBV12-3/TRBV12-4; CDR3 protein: ASSPVSLGNSPLH
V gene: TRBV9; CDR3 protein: ASSATGTMAGYGYT
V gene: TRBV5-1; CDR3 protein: ASSPRTSGGQVGDTQY
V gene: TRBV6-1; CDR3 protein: ASRRIMNTEAF
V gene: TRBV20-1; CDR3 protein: SAKTGINGYT
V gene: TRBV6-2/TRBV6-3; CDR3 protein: ASSYKGQGSYEQY
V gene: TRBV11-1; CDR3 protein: ASSSPGLAGVKDREQF